These T cell receptor beta chains were read from a single sample in a study of T cells in Graves' hyperthyroidism and ophthalmopathy. TCRdb passed the multiplex PCR reads through MiXCR, listing each CDR3 protein once. The table has some 600,000 distinct CDR3 sequences, under 60% seen once. What was sequenced was peripheral blood or thyroid tissue (not recorded which). These receptors were obtained from a woman between 18 and 29 years old with Graves' hyperthyroidism. The CDR3 runs from the conserved cysteine through the conserved F or W. The order of the fields is CDR3 DNA, CDR3 protein, D gene, V gene, clone size, J gene. D genes are given only for firm matches. Expanded clones are given a class, and other clones once, few, many or no size at all.

TGTGCCAGCAGCTACGGACAGTTACCCCTCCACTTT | CASSYGQLPLHF | . | TRBV7-9 | . | TRBJ1-6
TGTGCCAGCAGCCACCCGGGACTAATCCATGAGCAGTTCTTC | CASSHPGLIHEQFF | TRBD2 | TRBV7-9 | . | TRBJ2-1
TGTGCCAGCAGCTTAGAAGGGACAGGGGATCAGGGCTACACCTTC | CASSLEGTGDQGYTF | TRBD1 | TRBV7-2 | few | TRBJ1-2
TGTGCCAGCAGCGAGACTAGCGGGAGACAGACCCAGTACTTC | CASSETSGRQTQYF | TRBD2 | TRBV7-3 | . | TRBJ2-5
TGTGCCAGCTCGGGCGGGGGGCGAATGTTGAACACTGAAGCTTTCTTT | CASSGGGRMLNTEAFF | . | TRBV2 | . | TRBJ1-1
TGTGCCACCAGCAGAGATCACGGGAGTTCCTACGAGCAGTACTTC | CATSRDHGSSYEQYF | . | TRBV15 | . | TRBJ2-7
TGTGCCAGCAGCTCGACTAGCGGGATTTACTACGAGCAGTACTTC | CASSSTSGIYYEQYF | TRBD2 | TRBV25-1 | many | TRBJ2-7
TGTGCCAGCAGTGACCATGGCTACACCTTC | CASSDHGYTF | . | TRBV2 | many | TRBJ1-2
TGTGCCAGCATTCGGACAGGGGACGGAAACACCATATATTTT | CASIRTGDGNTIYF | TRBD1 | TRBV6-6 | few | TRBJ1-3
TGCGCCAGCGGCCGTCTAGCGGGAGGGTCCTACGAGCAGTACTTC | CASGRLAGGSYEQYF | TRBD2 | TRBV5-1 | . | TRBJ2-7
TGTGCCATCAGTGCAGGTGGGGGGTACACTGAAGCTTTCTTT | CAISAGGGYTEAFF | . | TRBV10-3 | many | TRBJ1-1
TGTGCCAGCAGTGAATCCCCCGGGGCGGACCTTTTACACTTC | CASSESPGADLLHF | . | TRBV2 | many | TRBJ2-5